A single sample gave rise to the 10 T cell receptor beta chains below, sequenced in a study of T cells after yellow fever vaccination. TCRdb used MiXCR to reprocess the 5' RACE reads, holding one entry per CDR3 protein. The table records around 31,000 distinct CDR3 sequences, about 10% of them present only once. The sequenced sample was PBMCs, either bulk or a sorted T-cell subset (CD4+, CD8+, memory, or dextramer-sorted; not recorded which), obtained less than 16 days after the first yellow fever vaccination. The source is a man between 18 and 29 years old who received the YFV17D yellow fever vaccine.

With respect to this clonotype: A clone one base away is much larger, so this may be a read error. The CDR3 coding sequence is TGTGCCAGCAGCACAATAGGGGGTGCCAAAAACATTCAGTACTTC. Encoded protein: CASSTIGGAKNIQYF. The chain joins TRBV5-6 to TRBJ2-4; possibly TRBD1 for D (6 bases). Germline V CDR1 and CDR2: SGHDT, YYEEEE. The V end was cut by 4 bases, the J end by 1 base, with 12 bases between. This CDR3 comprises 15 residues.

This clonotype came up many times. The V gene is TRBV29-1, the J gene TRBJ2-2, with D unresolved. The CDR3 has 14 amino acids. Trimming removed 4 bases at V and 4 bases at J, with 13 bases between. Germline CDR1 is SQVTM and CDR2 is ANQGSEA. Written as DNA, the CDR3 is TGCAGCGTTGTGGAGCGCCGGAGCACCGGGGAGCTGTTTTTT. It yields the protein CSVVERRSTGELFF.

With regard to this clonotype: Possible read error: a much larger clone is one base away. The gene calls are TRBV11-2 and TRBJ2-1; weak D call: TRBD1 (6 bases). V was shortened by 8 bases and J by 4 bases, with 12 bases between the two germline ends. This CDR3 spans 13 amino acids. Germline-derived CDR1 and CDR2 are SGHAT and FQNNGV. CDR3 in amino acids: CASRQVAYNEQFF. DNA for the CDR3: TGTGCCAGCCGACAGGTGGCTTACAATGAGCAGTTCTTC.

In its sample, this clonotype was seen many times. The rearrangement links TRBV20-1 to TRBJ2-7, with D tentatively TRBD1 (6 bases). This CDR3 is built from 15 residues. Germline CDR1 reads DFQATT; CDR2 reads SNEGSKA (reference sequence). V was shortened by 3 bases and J by 0 bases, with 15 bases between the two germline ends. CDR3 DNA: TGCAGTGCTAGTTCGGACAGTTGGAGCTCCTACGAGCAGTACTTC. Its translation is CSASSDSWSSYEQYF.

There are many counts of this clonotype. V usage is TRBV20-1 and J usage is TRBJ1-2, with TRBD1 identical over 7 bases. This CDR3 comprises 14 residues. The germline gives CDR1 DFQATT, CDR2 SNEGSKA (reference sequence). The V segment lost 6 bases and the J segment 5 bases; nucleotides outside the gene matches: 12. In DNA, the CDR3 is TGCAGTGCACCGGGACAGAACAAACTTTATGGCTACACCTTC. Translating gives CSAPGQNKLYGYTF.

There are a few counts of this clonotype. This rearrangement joins TRBV7-2 to TRBJ2-6; D might be TRBD1 (6 bases). Germline-derived CDR1 and CDR2 are SGHTA and FQGNSA. The CDR3 consists of 15 residues. Between the trimmed V and J ends, which lost 5 bases and 4 bases, there was a span of 12 bases. CDR3 sequence (DNA): TGTGCCAGCAGCCCGCAGGGGAAGGGGGCCAACGTCCTGACTTTC. It codes for CASSPQGKGANVLTF.

The table lists this clonotype with many counts. The gene calls are TRBV10-3 and TRBJ1-1; 11 bases map to TRBD1. The germline V gene encodes CDR1 ENHRY and CDR2 SYGVKD. This CDR3 region has 16 residues. V lost 2 bases and J lost 6; bases outside the gene matches: 8. The CDR3 DNA follows: TGTGCCATCAGTGAGAGGGGGGGACAGGGGGGATCTGAAGCTTTCTTT. As protein: CAISERGGQGGSEAFF.

In its sample, this clonotype was seen many times. The chain is built from TRBV6-5 and TRBJ1-2; D is unresolved. Trimming cost V 6 bases and J 2 bases, with 10 bases left between them. The CDR3 is 13 residues long. Germline V gene sequence: CDR1 MNHEY, CDR2 SVGAGI. The CDR3 here is CASSFSGNYGYTF. DNA for the CDR3: TGTGCCAGCAGCTTCTCAGGAAACTATGGCTACACCTTC.

This chain uses TRBV6-2 or TRBV6-3 with TRBJ1-5; D possibly corresponds to TRBD1 (6 bases). Germline-derived CDR1 and CDR2 are MNHEY and SVGEGT. The length of the CDR3 is 15 residues. Trimming took 6 bases from V and 6 from J, leaving 18 bases between them. The chain's CDR3 is CASSPGHGAGQPQHF. CDR3 in DNA: TGTGCCAGCAGCCCGGGACATGGGGCCGGTCAGCCCCAGCATTTT.

Ten or more counts support this clonotype. The chain combines TRBV11-2 with TRBJ2-2, with 9 nucleotides matching TRBD1. The CDR3 contains 18 residues. After removal of 6 bases from V and 6 bases from J, the junction contained 17 bases not matched to a gene. CDR1 is SGHAT, CDR2 FQNNGV, per germline. The CDR3 spells CASSLGTRRQGVSGELFF. The CDR3, as DNA: TGTGCCAGCAGTCTTGGGACCAGAAGACAGGGGGTTTCCGGGGAGCTGTTTTTT. Using reference TRBV11-2 and TRBJ2-2 for the parts outside the CDR3, the full variable domain is EAGVAQSPRYKIIEKRQSVAFWCNPISGHATLYWYQQILGQGPKLLIQFQNNGVVDDSQLPKDRFSAERLKGVDSTLKIQPAKLEDSAVYLCASSLGTRRQGVSGELFFGEGSRLTVL.